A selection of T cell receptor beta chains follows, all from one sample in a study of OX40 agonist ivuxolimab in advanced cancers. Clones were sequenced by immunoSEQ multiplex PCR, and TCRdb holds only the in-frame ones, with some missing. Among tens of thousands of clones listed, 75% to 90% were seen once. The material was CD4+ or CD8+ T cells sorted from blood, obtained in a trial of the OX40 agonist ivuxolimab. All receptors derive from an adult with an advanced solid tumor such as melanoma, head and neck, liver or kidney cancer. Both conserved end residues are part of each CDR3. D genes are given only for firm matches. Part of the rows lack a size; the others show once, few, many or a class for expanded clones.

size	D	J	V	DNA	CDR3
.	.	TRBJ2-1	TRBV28	TGTGCCAGCAGTTTAAGGGGGGTCTCCTACAATGAGCAGTTCTTC	CASSLRGVSYNEQFF
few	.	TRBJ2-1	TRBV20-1	TGCAGTGCTTCTAGCCATGAGCAGTTCTTC	CSASSHEQFF
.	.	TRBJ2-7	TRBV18	TGTGCCAGCTCAGAGGTCGAGGACTACGAGCAGTACTTC	CASSEVEDYEQYF
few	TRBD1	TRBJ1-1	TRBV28	TGTGCCAGCAGTTTAAGTCCGGGACAGCCTGAAGCTTTCTTT	CASSLSPGQPEAFF
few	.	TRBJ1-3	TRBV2	TGTGCCAGCAGCGGTCGGAACAAGGGAAACACCATATATTTT	CASSGRNKGNTIYF
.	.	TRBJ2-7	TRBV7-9	TGTGCCAGCAGCCCCCGATCACCCCGAGAGCAGTACTTC	CASSPRSPREQYF
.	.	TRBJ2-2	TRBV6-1	TGTGCCAGCACCAGGAACACCGGGGAGCTGTTTTTT	CASTRNTGELFF
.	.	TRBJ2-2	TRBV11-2	TGTGCCAGCAGCTTAGATGGGGGAAACTGGGAGCTGTTTTTT	CASSLDGGNWELFF
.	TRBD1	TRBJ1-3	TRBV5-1	TGCGCCAGCAGCGGGAACTCCGGGACAGGGACAGGAAACACCATATATTTT	CASSGNSGTGTGNTIYF
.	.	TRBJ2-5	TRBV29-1	TGCAGCGTTGGGAGGGACGGCGGGCAAGAGACCCAGTACTTC	CSVGRDGGQETQYF
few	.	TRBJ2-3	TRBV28	TGTGCCAGCAGTGGACCGGGAGCATTAGCAGATACGCAGTATTTT	CASSGPGALADTQYF
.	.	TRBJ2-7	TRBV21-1	TGTGCCAGCAGCAAACCGGGAGACAGGGCCTACGAGCAGTACTTC	CASSKPGDRAYEQYF
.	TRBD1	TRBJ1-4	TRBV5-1	TGCGCCAGCAGACCCGGGACAGGGGGCGAAAAACTGTTTTTT	CASRPGTGGEKLFF